The clone carrying this T cell receptor beta chain has a count of ten or more. Its target is unknown. This specimen comes from a study of CD8 T cells in ankylosing spondylitis. Study outcomes and limitations: The authors reported significant enrichment of disease-linked clones in matched ankylosing spondylitis synovial fluid. Relatively rare in peripheral blood, disease-linked clones were also CD8+. Apparently characteristic of ankylosing spondylitis blood was a TCR beta motif (roughly eight highly homologous variants). A number of the motif variants had already been described in reactive arthritis synovial fluid and blood.

TCRdb processed the 5' RACE reads anew with MiXCR; each CDR3 protein has one entry. Among fewer than 550,000 distinct CDR3 sequences listed, approximately 5% were seen once. The specimen sequenced was blood, either unsorted or a sorted T cell fraction (not recorded which). This receptor was obtained from a male donor with ankylosing spondylitis.

The CDR3 DNA sequence: TGCAGTGCTAGAGGTGCCATGGATCAGCCCCAGCATTTT. This gives the protein CSARGAMDQPQHF. V usage is TRBV20-1 and J usage is TRBJ1-5, with D unclear. The CDR3 extends over 13 amino acids. Per the germline V gene, CDR1 is DFQATT and CDR2 is SNEGSKA (reference sequence). V was clipped by 1 base and J by 5 bases, with 9 bases between them.